This T cell receptor (beta chain) was sequenced in a study of Ad26.COV2.S vaccination and SARS-CoV-2 variants. Overall study context: Doses of Ad26.COV2.S were injected into muscle once or twice, 56 days apart.

Between the trimmed V and J ends, which lost 6 bases and 1 base, there was a span of 10 bases. This CDR3 region has 13 residues. Germline V CDR1 and CDR2: GTSNPN, SVGIG (reference sequence). Treatment: 15 to 20 received Ad26.COV2.S at low or high dose, single or two shots; 5 received placebo; per-sample allocation not given. Sampling was done on day 63 after the first vaccine or placebo injection. Profiled with immunoSEQ multiplex PCR; TCRdb holds only in-frame clones, not every one. The sample carries 350,000 to 450,000 clones, 70% to 90% recorded once. Broader study findings: It was reported that spike-specific CD8+ and CD4+ T cell responses were substantially broad after vaccination. Placebo recipients had lower spike-specific TCR breadth than vaccine recipients. People who got the vaccine or the placebo had similar non-spike TCR breadth.

Regarding this clone: Its target is not known.

This chain links TRBV30 with TRBJ1-5; TRBD1 might be the D (5 bases). This TCR was recovered from a person between 18 and 59 years old who received the Ad26.COV2.S COVID-19 vaccine or a placebo. Sequences were derived from peripheral blood, sampled in a trial of Ad26.COV2.S vaccine versus placebo. CDR3 residues: CACAGESNQPQHF. In DNA, the CDR3 is TGTGCCTGTGCGGGGGAAAGCAATCAGCCCCAGCATTTT.